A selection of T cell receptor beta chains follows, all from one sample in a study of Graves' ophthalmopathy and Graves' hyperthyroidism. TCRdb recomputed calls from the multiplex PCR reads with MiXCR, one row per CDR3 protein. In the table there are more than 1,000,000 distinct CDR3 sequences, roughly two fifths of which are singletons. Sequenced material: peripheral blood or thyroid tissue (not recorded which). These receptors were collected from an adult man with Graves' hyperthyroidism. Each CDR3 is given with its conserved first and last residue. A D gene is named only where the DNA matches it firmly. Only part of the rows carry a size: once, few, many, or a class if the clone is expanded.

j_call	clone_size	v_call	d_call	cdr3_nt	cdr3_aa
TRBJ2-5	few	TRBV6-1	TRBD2	TGTGCCGCCCGGGTGGCTAGCGGGGGTGGAGAGACCCAGTACTTC	CAARVASGGGETQYF
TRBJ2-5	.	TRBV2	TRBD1	TGTGCCAGCAGTAGAGGACAGGGGGTACAAGAGACCCAGTACTTC	CASSRGQGVQETQYF
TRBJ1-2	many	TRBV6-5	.	TGTGCCAGCAGTTATCGGGAGACAGCACACTATGGCTACACCTTC	CASSYRETAHYGYTF
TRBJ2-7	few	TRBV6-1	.	TGTGCCAGCAGTGAAGTCGTTACCGAGCAGTACTTC	CASSEVVTEQYF
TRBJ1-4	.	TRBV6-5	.	TGTGCCAGCAGTGAAGGGCAGACTGTTTCTGGTGAAAAACTGTTTTTT	CASSEGQTVSGEKLFF
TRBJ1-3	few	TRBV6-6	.	TGTGCCAGCAGTTACTCTGACAGAATCTCTGGAAACACCATATATTTT	CASSYSDRISGNTIYF
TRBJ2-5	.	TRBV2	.	TGTGCCAGCAGGCCGCGACAAGGTACAGAGGAGACCCAGTACTTC	CASRPRQGTEETQYF
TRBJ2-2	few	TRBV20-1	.	TGCAGTGCTAGAGAAGGGCGGGCGGCCCGGGAGCTGTTTTTT	CSAREGRAARELFF
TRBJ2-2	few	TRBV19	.	TGTGCCAGCATTGTGGTGGCCACCGGGGAGCTGTTTTTT	CASIVVATGELFF
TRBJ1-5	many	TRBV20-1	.	TGCAGTGCTAGAGCCCAGGGCAGAGGGGGTAATCAGCCCCAGCATTTT	CSARAQGRGGNQPQHF
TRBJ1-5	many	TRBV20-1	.	TGCAGTGCTGCAAACTCGGGGAAGGCGAAGCCCCAGCATTTT	CSAANSGKAKPQHF
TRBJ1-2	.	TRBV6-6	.	TGTGCCGCTATCGGGGGCGGTTATGGCTACACCTTC	CAAIGGGYGYTF
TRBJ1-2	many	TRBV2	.	TGTGCCACCCTGGCAGGGGCTGACTATGGCTACACCTTC	CATLAGADYGYTF
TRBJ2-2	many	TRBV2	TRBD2	TGTGCCAGCAGTGAAGGTCGGCGGGGGGGGTACACCGGGGAGCTGTTTTTT	CASSEGRRGGYTGELFF
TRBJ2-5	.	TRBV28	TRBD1	TGTGCCAGCAGTTTTCTTTCGGGACAGGACTCCGAGACCCAGTACTTC	CASSFLSGQDSETQYF
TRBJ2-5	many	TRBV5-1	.	TGCGCCAGCAGCTTGGGGGGGCCGTTATTGGAGACCCAGTACTTC	CASSLGGPLLETQYF
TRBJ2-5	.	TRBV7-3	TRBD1	TGTGCCAGCAGTCCCGACAGGGGCTGGGAGGCCCAGTACTTC	CASSPDRGWEAQYF
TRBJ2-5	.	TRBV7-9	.	TGTGCCAGCAGCTTGATTACGGCGCCAGGGGGAGGAGAGACCCAGTACTTC	CASSLITAPGGGETQYF